This T cell receptor beta chain derives from a study of cytomegalovirus exposure and HLA in healthy donors. Germline CDR1 and CDR2: MGHDK and SYGVNS. Trimming removed 7 bases from V and 4 bases from J, with 17 bases in between. The CDR3 has 15 residues. Researchers ran the PCR with 60 Vbeta and 13 Jbeta primers. As processed by the authors: In a later analysis, the count reached 75 million to 90 million unique TCR beta chains, with 8.5 million to 14 million shared. Assay: immunoSEQ multiplex PCR; the TCRdb copy retains only in-frame clones and omits some. That table supplies the V and J calls and clone size; D and trimming were determined from the DNA. The sample carries about 57,000 clones, roughly four fifths recorded once. Study observations and caveats: Trimming of TCR beta V- and J-genes showed a link, identified in a later analysis, to a missense DCLRE1C variant. Previously analyzed data showed that most TCR beta V segments were productive at a frequency of about 87% or about 30%. Rarity marked most TCR sequences, yet some public TCRs occurred in many donors.

About this clone itself: No antigen is known for it.

This chain connects TRBV25-1 to TRBJ2-1; possibly TRBD2 for D (7 bases). The sample was PBMCs. The source is a man aged 25 to 40 in good health and CMV-seronegative. DNA for the CDR3: TGTGCCAGCACCCGCAGGGGAGCGGGGTACAATGAGCAGTTCTTC. Translating gives CASTRRGAGYNEQFF. Combining the CDR3 with reference TRBV25-1 and TRBJ2-1 gives the whole variable domain EADIYQTPRYLVIGTGKKITLECSQTMGHDKMYWYQQDPGMELHLIHYSYGVNSTEKGDLSSESTVSRIRTEHFPLTLESARPSHTSQYLCASTRRGAGYNEQFFGPGTRLTVL.